This T cell receptor (beta chain) was identified during a study of beta chain features in type 1 diabetes. Study observations and caveats: For Type 1 diabetes patients, all four CD4+ subsets carried TCRB CDR3s that were moderately but significantly shorter. The study notes PCR might favor shorter templates equally in patients and controls. The naive, central memory and Treg TCRB repertoires showed an apparent similarity that was greater among patients than among healthy donors.

V lost 7 bases, J lost 9 bases, and 6 bases stayed unmatched. Germline CDR1 is MDHEN and CDR2 is SYDVKM. The CDR3 runs to 14 residues. Approximately 100 mL of blood, on average, came from one heparinised draw per donor. Details on this clone: Its matching antigen is unknown.

What was sequenced were expressed TCRB transcripts, since all of the isolated RNA had been reverse transcribed. The data were produced by immunoSEQ multiplex PCR, yet TCRdb's version contains in-frame clones alone and is incomplete. The sample records more than 300,000 clones, more than 13% being singletons. The rearrangement links TRBV28 to TRBJ2-3, with TRBD2 matching over 14 bases. The receptor was isolated from a woman younger than 30 in good health. Sequenced material: naive CD4+ T cells from blood. The CDR3 DNA reads TGTGCCAGCATTGGGACTAGCGGGAGCTGGACGCAGTATTTT. Its protein is CASIGTSGSWTQYF.